This is a list of T cell receptor beta chains from one sample in a study of T cells in Graves' hyperthyroidism and ophthalmopathy. TCRdb fed the multiplex PCR reads into MiXCR, producing one record per CDR3 protein. The repertoire includes 300,000 to 350,000 distinct CDR3 sequences, roughly 18% of them detected once, and about 49% sits in the top ten. The specimen was blood. The receptors derive from a woman in her fifties or sixties with Graves' hyperthyroidism. Each CDR3 is given with its conserved first and last residue. D genes are given only for firm matches. Part of the rows lack a size; the others show once, few, many or a class for expanded clones.

>many|TRBV20-1|-|TRBJ1-1
CSARDGSGEAFF
TGCAGTGCTAGAGACGGGTCAGGAGAAGCTTTCTTT
>few|TRBV14|-|TRBJ2-1
CASSLGTHNEQFF
TGTGCCAGCAGCCTAGGGACCCACAATGAGCAGTTCTTC
>few|TRBV20-1|TRBD1|TRBJ2-1
CSGSPGQGANEQFF
TGCAGTGGGTCCCCGGGACAGGGGGCAAATGAGCAGTTCTTC
>many|TRBV6-1|TRBD2|TRBJ2-5
CASSSGTSGEAYQETQYF
TGTGCCAGCAGTTCGGGGACTAGCGGGGAAGCGTACCAAGAGACCCAGTACTTC
>-|TRBV19|-|TRBJ1-2
CASAPAGPYGYTF
TGTGCCAGCGCTCCCGCAGGTCCCTATGGCTACACCTTC
>-|TRBV30|TRBD2|TRBJ2-3
CAWSGGLAGITDTQYF
TGTGCCTGGAGTGGGGGACTAGCGGGGATCACAGATACGCAGTATTTT
>-|TRBV6-1|-|TRBJ2-2
CASSFGAGANTGELFF
TGTGCCAGCAGTTTCGGGGCGGGGGCCAACACCGGGGAGCTGTTTTTT
>many|TRBV2|-|TRBJ2-2
CASRYRETGELFF
TGTGCCAGCAGATACAGGGAAACCGGGGAGCTGTTTTTT
>many|TRBV5-1|-|TRBJ2-7
CASSFGPGRGQTYEQYF
TGCGCCAGCAGCTTTGGCCCTGGTAGAGGACAAACCTACGAGCAGTACTTC
>-|TRBV2|-|TRBJ2-1
CASSDPGQDNEQFF
TGTGCCAGCAGTGACCCGGGACAAGACAATGAGCAGTTCTTC
>many|TRBV12-3/TRBV12-4|TRBD1|TRBJ2-2
CASSLPGGHTGELFF
TGTGCCAGCAGTTTACCAGGGGGTCACACCGGGGAGCTGTTTTTT
>-|TRBV19|TRBD2|TRBJ2-7
CASSGTSETYEQYF
TGTGCCAGTAGTGGGACTAGCGAAACCTACGAGCAGTACTTC
>-|TRBV20-1|-|TRBJ2-7
CSARDPGTYEQYF
TGCAGTGCTAGAGATCCGGGGACCTACGAGCAGTACTTC
>many|TRBV28|-|TRBJ1-5
CASTRDGQPQHF
TGTGCCAGCACCCGGGACGGTCAGCCCCAGCATTTT
>-|TRBV6-1|-|TRBJ2-2
CASSAIPGDTGELFF
TGTGCCAGCAGTGCTATCCCCGGGGACACCGGGGAGCTGTTTTTT
>many|TRBV12-3/TRBV12-4|-|TRBJ2-3
CASSYLRYPGPDDTDTQYF
TGTGCCAGCAGTTACCTCAGGTACCCAGGTCCAGATGACACAGATACGCAGTATTTT
>many|TRBV11-2|-|TRBJ2-5
CASSLASGAETQYF
TGTGCCAGCAGCTTAGCTTCCGGGGCGGAGACCCAGTACTTC
>-|TRBV10-3|TRBD1|TRBJ1-4
CAISEEGAPDEKLFF
TGTGCCATCAGTGAAGAGGGGGCGCCAGATGAAAAACTGTTTTTT
>-|TRBV29-1|-|TRBJ2-1
CSVRGRSYNEQFF
TGCAGCGTTCGCGGGCGCTCCTACAATGAGCAGTTCTTC
>few|TRBV18|-|TRBJ1-4
CASSPDRNNEKLSF
TGTGCCAGCTCGCCCGACAGAAATAATGAAAAACTGTCTTTT
>many|TRBV5-1|TRBD1|TRBJ2-1
CASSLEGADNEQFF
TGCGCCAGCAGCTTGGAGGGGGCCGACAATGAGCAGTTCTTC
>many|TRBV3-1|TRBD1|TRBJ1-2
CASSLTGQGSYGYTF
TGTGCCAGCAGCCTAACCGGACAGGGAAGCTATGGCTACACCTTC
>few|TRBV5-5|-|TRBJ1-3
CASSLMGTSGTIYF
TGTGCCAGCAGCTTGATGGGGACGTCGGGCACCATATATTTT
>few|TRBV6-2/TRBV6-3|-|TRBJ2-3
CASSPDSFSTDTQYF
TGTGCCAGCAGTCCGGACAGTTTTAGCACAGATACGCAGTATTTT
>many|TRBV6-5|TRBD1|TRBJ1-2
CASSYTPDRDSGYTF
TGTGCCAGCAGTTACACTCCGGACAGGGATAGCGGCTACACCTTC
>many|TRBV2|-|TRBJ2-5
CASSVTETQYF
TGTGCCAGCAGTGTAACAGAGACCCAGTACTTC
>-|TRBV20-1|TRBD2|TRBJ2-1
CSSQETGTSGSNEQFF
TGCAGTTCACAAGAGACCGGGACTAGCGGGAGTAATGAGCAGTTCTTC
>many|TRBV24-1|TRBD2|TRBJ2-5
CATSDSGLAGGETQYF
TGTGCCACCAGTGACTCTGGACTAGCGGGAGGGGAGACCCAGTACTTC
>-|TRBV9|TRBD2|TRBJ2-1
CASSATSGSYNEQSF
TGTGCCAGCAGCGCAACTAGCGGGAGCTACAATGAGCAGTCCTTC